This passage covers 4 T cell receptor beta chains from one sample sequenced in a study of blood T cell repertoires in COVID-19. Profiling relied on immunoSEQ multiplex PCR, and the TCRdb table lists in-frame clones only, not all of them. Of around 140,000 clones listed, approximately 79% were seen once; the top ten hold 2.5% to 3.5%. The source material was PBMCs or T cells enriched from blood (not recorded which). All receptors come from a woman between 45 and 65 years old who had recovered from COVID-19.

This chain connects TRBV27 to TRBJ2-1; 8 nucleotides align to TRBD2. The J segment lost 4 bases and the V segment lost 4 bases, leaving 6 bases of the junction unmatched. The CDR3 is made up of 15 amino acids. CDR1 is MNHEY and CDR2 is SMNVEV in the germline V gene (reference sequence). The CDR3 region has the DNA TGTGCCAGCAGTTCTTACGGGGGGGGTTACAATGAGCAGTTCTTC. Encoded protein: CASSSYGGGYNEQFF.

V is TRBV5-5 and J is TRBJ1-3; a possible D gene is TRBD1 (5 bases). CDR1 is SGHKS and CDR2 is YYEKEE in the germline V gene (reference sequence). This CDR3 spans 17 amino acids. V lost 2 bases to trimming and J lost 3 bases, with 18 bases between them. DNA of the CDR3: TGTGCCAGCAGCTTTTCTTCAGAGACAGCTTTTGGAAACACCATATATTTT. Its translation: CASSFSSETAFGNTIYF.

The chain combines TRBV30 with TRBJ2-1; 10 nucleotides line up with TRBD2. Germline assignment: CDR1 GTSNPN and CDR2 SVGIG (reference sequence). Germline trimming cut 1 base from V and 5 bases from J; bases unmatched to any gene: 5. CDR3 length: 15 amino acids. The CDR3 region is CAWSERTSGHNEQFF. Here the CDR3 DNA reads TGTGCCTGGAGTGAAAGGACTAGCGGACACAATGAGCAGTTCTTC.

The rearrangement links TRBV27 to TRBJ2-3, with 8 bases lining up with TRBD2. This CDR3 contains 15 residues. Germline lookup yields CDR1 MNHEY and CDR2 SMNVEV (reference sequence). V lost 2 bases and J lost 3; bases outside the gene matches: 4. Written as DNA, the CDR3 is TGTGCCAGCAGTTTAGGCGGGAGGTGGACAGATACGCAGTATTTT. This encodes CASSLGGRWTDTQYF.